A single T cell receptor beta chain is shown here with its context. The antigen is not known. This record comes from a study of OX40 agonist ivuxolimab in advanced cancers. Study details: Ivuxolimab is a fully human IgG2 antibody that activates OX40 (CD134). Every 2 weeks, patients got intravenous ivuxolimab at one of six dose levels (0.01-10 mg/kg). Study-wide points: Also showing low normalized T-cell clonal expansion were some of the nonresponders. More expanded clones were found, on average, in CD8+ than in CD4+ T cells.

Produced via immunoSEQ multiplex PCR; TCRdb's table is partial and in-frame only. The data hold 45,000 to 65,000 clones, with 70% to 90% observed a single time. This TCR came from an adult with an advanced solid tumor such as melanoma, head and neck, liver or kidney cancer. The sample in question was CD4+ or CD8+ T cells sorted from blood, obtained in a trial of the OX40 agonist ivuxolimab.

The CDR3 reads CASSGGDRYSGYTF. As DNA, the CDR3 is TGTGCCAGCAGCGGTGGGGACCGCTATAGTGGCTACACCTTC. The rearrangement uses TRBV27 and TRBJ1-2; the D gene is possibly TRBD1 (5 bases). The V end lost 6 bases, the J end lost 7 bases, and 18 bases lay between the germline ends. Germline V gives CDR1 MNHEY, CDR2 SMNVEV (reference sequence). The CDR3 runs 14 residues.